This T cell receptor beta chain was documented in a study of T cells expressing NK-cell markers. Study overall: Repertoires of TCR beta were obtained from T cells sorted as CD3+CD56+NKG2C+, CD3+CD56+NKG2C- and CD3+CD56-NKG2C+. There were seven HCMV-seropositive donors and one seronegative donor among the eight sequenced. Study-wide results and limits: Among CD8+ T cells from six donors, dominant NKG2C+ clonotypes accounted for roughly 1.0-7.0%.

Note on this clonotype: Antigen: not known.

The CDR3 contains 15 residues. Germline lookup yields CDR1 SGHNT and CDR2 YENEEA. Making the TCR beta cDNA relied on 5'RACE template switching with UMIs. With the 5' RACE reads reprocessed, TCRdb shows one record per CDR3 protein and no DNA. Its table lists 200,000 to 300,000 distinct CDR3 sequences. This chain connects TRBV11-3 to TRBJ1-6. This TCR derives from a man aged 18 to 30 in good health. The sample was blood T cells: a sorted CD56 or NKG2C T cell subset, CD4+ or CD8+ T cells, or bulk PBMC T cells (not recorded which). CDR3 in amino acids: CASSLDPRGDSPLHF.